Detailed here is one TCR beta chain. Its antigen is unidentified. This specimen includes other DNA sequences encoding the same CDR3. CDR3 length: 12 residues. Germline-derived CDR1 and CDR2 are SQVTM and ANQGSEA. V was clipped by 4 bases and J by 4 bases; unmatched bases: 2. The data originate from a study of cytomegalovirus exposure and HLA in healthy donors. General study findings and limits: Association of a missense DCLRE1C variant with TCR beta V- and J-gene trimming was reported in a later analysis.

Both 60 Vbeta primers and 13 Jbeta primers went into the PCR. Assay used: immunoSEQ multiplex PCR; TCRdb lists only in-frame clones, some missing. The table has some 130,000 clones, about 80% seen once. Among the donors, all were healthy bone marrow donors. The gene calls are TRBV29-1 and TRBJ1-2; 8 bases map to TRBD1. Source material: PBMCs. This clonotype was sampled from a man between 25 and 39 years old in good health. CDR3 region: CSVGDRGYGYTF. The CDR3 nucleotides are TGCAGCGTTGGAGACAGGGGCTATGGCTACACCTTC.